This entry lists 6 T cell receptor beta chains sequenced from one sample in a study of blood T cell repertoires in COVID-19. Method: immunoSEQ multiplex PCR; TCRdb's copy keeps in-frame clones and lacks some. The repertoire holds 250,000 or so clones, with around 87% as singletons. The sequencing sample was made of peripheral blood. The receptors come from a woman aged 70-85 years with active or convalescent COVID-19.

The CDR3 is CASSEGDRVTGELFF. CDR3 DNA sequence: TGTGCCAGCAGTGAGGGGGACAGGGTCACCGGGGAGCTGTTTTTT. The chain combines TRBV2 with TRBJ2-2; 9 positions match TRBD1. In germline, CDR1 is SNHLY, CDR2 FYNNEI. V lost 3 bases to trimming and J lost 4 bases; unmatched junction nucleotides: 3. The CDR3 runs to 15 residues.

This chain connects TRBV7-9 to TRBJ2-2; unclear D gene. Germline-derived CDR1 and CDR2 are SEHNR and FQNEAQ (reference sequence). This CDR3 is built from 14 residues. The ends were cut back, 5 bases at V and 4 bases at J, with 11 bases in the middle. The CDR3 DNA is TGTGCCAGCAGCGACTGGATCCCCACCGGGGAGCTGTTTTTT. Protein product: CASSDWIPTGELFF.

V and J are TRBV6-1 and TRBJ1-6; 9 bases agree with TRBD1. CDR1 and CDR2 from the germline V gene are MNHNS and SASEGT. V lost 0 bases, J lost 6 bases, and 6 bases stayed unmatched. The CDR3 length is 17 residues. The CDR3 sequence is CASSEAGQGPLNSPLHF. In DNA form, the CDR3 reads TGTGCCAGCAGTGAAGCGGGACAGGGACCCCTTAATTCACCCCTCCACTTT.

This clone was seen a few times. CDR3 coding DNA: TGTGCCAGCAGCAAAGATCGGGACAGATTTACAGAAGCTTTCTTT. This codes for CASSKDRDRFTEAFF. This sequence joins TRBV21-1 and TRBJ1-1; the table's D call TRBD1 went unverified against the DNA. TRBV21-1 is noted as a pseudogene. The CDR3 runs 15 residues.

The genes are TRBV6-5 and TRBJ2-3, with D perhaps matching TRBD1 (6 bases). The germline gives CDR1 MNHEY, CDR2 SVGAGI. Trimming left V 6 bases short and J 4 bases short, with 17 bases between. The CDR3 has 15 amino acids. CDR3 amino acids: CASSRSQGKADTQYF. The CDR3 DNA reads TGTGCCAGCAGCAGAAGTCAGGGGAAGGCAGATACGCAGTATTTT.

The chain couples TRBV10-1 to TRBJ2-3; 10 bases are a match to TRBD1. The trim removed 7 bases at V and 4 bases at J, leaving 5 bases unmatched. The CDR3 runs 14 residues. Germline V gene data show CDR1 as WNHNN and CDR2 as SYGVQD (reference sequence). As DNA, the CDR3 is TGCGCCAGCAAACCGGGACAGGGGTCAGATACGCAGTATTTT. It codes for CASKPGQGSDTQYF.